One sample yielded the 9 T cell receptor beta chains listed below, sequenced in a study of molecular identifiers for immune sequencing clone quantification. MiXCR was run by TCRdb on the PCR reads, yielding one entry per CDR3 protein. The sample carries over 50,000 distinct CDR3 sequences, roughly 36% recorded once. Sequencing was performed on naive CD8+ T cells from blood, with Jurkat cell RNA spiked in. Subset noted: FACS-sorted CD8+CD4-CCR7+CD45RA+ naive T cells. Every receptor here comes from a human donor in good health. Some libraries in this study had Jurkat cell RNA spiked in.

CDR3 nucleotides: TGTGCCAGCAGCTGGGGGCACGGGCAGTACTTC. Encoded protein: CASSWGHGQYF. The chain couples TRBV12-3 or TRBV12-4 to TRBJ2-7; the D gene is possibly TRBD1 (6 bases). V gave up 6 bases and J gave up 9 bases, with 12 bases separating them. This CDR3 is built from 11 residues.

This chain links TRBV18 with TRBJ2-7; the match to TRBD2 covers 14 bases. The CDR3 loop spans 17 amino acids. The V segment lost 4 bases and the J segment 4 bases; nucleotides outside the gene matches: 9. Germline V CDR1 and CDR2: KGHSH, LQKENI. Here the CDR3 reads CASSQLRLAGGFYEQYF. CDR3 coding DNA: TGTGCCAGCTCACAACTTCGACTAGCGGGGGGGTTTTACGAGCAGTACTTC.

The gene calls are TRBV7-2 and TRBJ1-1; weak D call: TRBD1 (6 bases). The V end was cut by 0 bases, the J end by 7 bases, with 12 bases between. Germline CDR1 and CDR2: SGHTA and FQGNSA. The CDR3 extends over 14 amino acids. The CDR3 loop reads CASSLAGATNEAFF. The DNA for the CDR3 is TGTGCCAGCAGCTTAGCGGGGGCCACCAATGAAGCTTTCTTT. Filled out from reference TRBV7-2 and TRBJ1-1, the complete variable domain reads GAGVSQSPSNKVTEKGKDVELRCDPISGHTALYWYRQSLGQGLEFLIYFQGNSAPDKSGLPSDRFSAERTGGSVSTLTIQRTQQEDSAVYLCASSLAGATNEAFFGQGTRLTVV.

The chain has TRBV11-3 and TRBJ2-1, with TRBD2 identical over 10 bases. After removal of 6 bases from V and 5 bases from J, the junction contained 1 base not matched to a gene. Germline V gene data show CDR1 as SGHNT and CDR2 as YENEEA. This CDR3 has 13 amino acids. The CDR3 DNA follows: TGTGCCAGCAGTGGACTAGCGGACAATGAGCAGTTCTTC. This translates into CASSGLADNEQFF. Looking up the rest from reference TRBV11-3 and TRBJ2-1 gives the full variable domain: EAGVVQSPRYKIIEKKQPVAFWCNPISGHNTLYWYLQNLGQGPELLIRYENEEAVDDSQLPKDRFSAERLKGVDSTLKIQPAELGDSAVYLCASSGLADNEQFFGPGTRLTVL.

This chain links TRBV27 with TRBJ2-7, with 9 positions matching TRBD2. Losses at the gene ends were 6 bases for V and 4 bases for J; bases not matched to a gene: 7. CDR1 and CDR2 from the germline V gene are MNHEY and SMNVEV (reference sequence). This CDR3 has 14 residues. CDR3 nucleotide sequence: TGTGCCAGCAGCACCGGACTAGCGACGTACGAGCAGTACTTC. Amino acids: CASSTGLATYEQYF.

Concerning this clonotype: This sequence may be a read error, since a much larger clone differs from it by one base. This sequence joins TRBV2 and TRBJ1-1, with D perhaps matching TRBD1 (5 bases). V was trimmed by 8 bases and J by 1 base, leaving 11 bases between them. This CDR3 has 13 residues. The germline CDR1 and CDR2 sequences are SNHLY and FYNNEI. The CDR3 coding sequence is TGTGCCAGCGGCGTCGACAGGAACACTGAAGCTTTCTTT. It encodes CASGVDRNTEAFF.

The table lists this clonotype with many counts. The rearrangement links TRBV4-3 to TRBJ2-3, with D maybe TRBD1 (5 bases). CDR1 and CDR2 from the germline V gene are LGHNA and YSLEER. The CDR3 extends over 14 amino acids. V gave up 1 base and J gave up 6 bases, with 11 bases separating them. The CDR3, as DNA: TGCGCCAGCAGCCAAGGCTACAGGTCCGATACGCAGTATTTT. Protein: CASSQGYRSDTQYF.

This chain connects TRBV20-1 to TRBJ2-3; 10 nucleotides match TRBD1. Germline V gene data show CDR1 as DFQATT and CDR2 as SNEGSKA (reference sequence). The CDR3 loop spans 16 amino acids. Unmatched junction bases numbered 7, after V lost 0 bases and J lost 4 bases. CDR3 sequence: CSARDQDRGVADTQYF. The CDR3 region has the DNA TGCAGTGCTAGAGATCAGGACAGGGGGGTTGCAGATACGCAGTATTTT.

This clonotype showed up just a few times. This chain connects TRBV3-1 to TRBJ1-1; D perhaps matches TRBD1 (5 bases). V gave up 0 bases and J gave up 3 bases, with 11 bases separating them. CDR3 length: 15 amino acids. Germline CDR1 reads LGHDT; CDR2 reads YNNKEL (reference sequence). The CDR3 here is CASSQDWGRDTEAFF. CDR3 nucleotide sequence: TGTGCCAGCAGCCAAGATTGGGGGAGGGACACTGAAGCTTTCTTT.